The 11 T cell receptor beta chains below come from one sample, sequenced in a study of T cell clonality in common variable immunodeficiency. Measured with immunoSEQ multiplex PCR; TCRdb has only the in-frame clones, and not every one. This repertoire holds 30,000 to 40,000 clones, and none appear only once. What was sequenced was peripheral blood mononuclear cells. These receptors all come from a person between 18 and 75 years old in good health.

There are many counts of this clone. The read stops 3 residues short of the end of the CDR3; the missing end is completed from the germline J gene. This sequence joins TRBV9 and TRBJ2-1, with D unclear. The CDR3 runs 15 residues. Germline assignment: CDR1 SGDLS and CDR2 YYNGEE. Deletions cut 0 bases from V and 4 bases from J, with 11 bases between. This CDR3 reads CASSVAGQGYNEQFF. CDR3 DNA (partial): TGTGCCAGCAGCGTAGCTGGGCAAGGATACAATGAG. Full variable domain (outside the CDR3, taken from reference TRBV9 and TRBJ2-1): DSGVTQTPKHLITATGQRVTLRCSPRSGDLSVYWYQQSLDQGLQFLIQYYNGEERAKGNILERFSAQQFPDLHSELNLSSLELGDSALYFCASSVAGQGYNEQFFGPGTRLTVL.

There are many counts of this clone. The read comes to an end 3 residues before the CDR3 does, leaving the germline J gene to fill in the end. V and J are TRBV6-2 or TRBV6-3 and TRBJ1-2; 10 bases are shared with TRBD1. The CDR3 consists of 15 residues. The V segment lost 6 bases and the J segment 3 bases; nucleotides outside the gene matches: 7. Germline CDR1 and CDR2: MNHEY and SVGEGT. This CDR3 reads CASRDGTGAYYGYTF. The sequenced CDR3 bases are TGTGCCAGCAGGGACGGGACAGGGGCTTACTATGGC.

This clone has ten or more counts. The missing CDR3 end, 3 residues past where the read stops, is filled in from the germline J gene. The rearrangement links TRBV27 to TRBJ2-3; D perhaps matches TRBD2 (5 bases). This CDR3 is built from 14 residues. Looked up from germline, CDR1 is MNHEY and CDR2 is SMNVEV (reference sequence). The CDR3 DNA, read in part, is TGTGCCAGCAGTTTCTCGGGGTCCCGGGGAACG. Amino acids: CASSFSGSRGT. The full CDR3 sequence reads CASSFSGSRGTQYF.

This clone was counted at least ten times. Read coverage stops 3 residues before the CDR3 terminus; the germline J gene supplies the remainder. This chain connects TRBV18 to TRBJ2-4, with TRBD1 matching 8 bases. This CDR3 spans 16 amino acids. The V and J ends lost 6 bases and 0 bases, in that order; junction bases with no gene match: 7. Germline assignment: CDR1 KGHSH and CDR2 LQKENI. This chain's CDR3 is CASSTGQGQAKNIQYF. The DNA read from the CDR3 is TGTGCCAGCTCGACAGGACAGGGCCAAGCCAAAAACATT.

At least ten counts were recorded for this clone. The observed sequence ends 3 residues before the CDR3 terminus, with the missing tail filled in from the germline J gene. The chain recombines TRBV5-1 with TRBJ1-3; TRBD1 matches at 10 bases. This CDR3 spans 16 amino acids. With V trimmed by 4 bases and J by 2 bases, 6 bases remained unmatched. Per the germline V gene, CDR1 is SGHRS and CDR2 is YFSETQ. CDR3 loop: CASSATGQGTGNTIYF. The part of the CDR3 DNA that was read is TGCGCCAGCAGCGCGACGGGACAGGGGACTGGAAACACC.

Many counts were recorded for this clone. The junction differs from germline at one of its ends, possibly a read error. CDR3 sequence reads: CSVEGGSTDTQYF. The DNA read from the CDR3 is TGCAGCGTCGAAGGCGGGAGTACAGATACG. The chain joins TRBV29-1 to TRBJ2-3, with 7 bases lining up with TRBD2. The read falls 3 residues short of the CDR3 end, and the missing part is taken from the germline J gene. This CDR3 has 13 amino acids. Germline lookup yields CDR1 SQVTM and CDR2 ANQGSEA.

The sample holds many counts of this clone. The read terminates 3 residues before the CDR3 end, so the remaining end is supplied by the germline J gene. This sample also contains other DNA sequences that code for the same CDR3. The chain links TRBV7-2 to TRBJ1-1; the D is unclear. Trimming stripped 0 bases from V and 1 base from J, with 9 bases between. The V gene's germline CDR1 is SGHTA and CDR2 FQGNSA. This CDR3 spans 15 amino acids. This CDR3 reads CASSLAQYSNTEAFF. The part of the CDR3 DNA that was read is TGTGCCAGCAGCTTAGCTCAGTATTCGAACACTGAA. The full variable domain, with the rest looked up from reference TRBV7-2 and TRBJ1-1, is GAGVSQSPSNKVTEKGKDVELRCDPISGHTALYWYRQSLGQGLEFLIYFQGNSAPDKSGLPSDRFSAERTGGSVSTLTIQRTQQEDSAVYLCASSLAQYSNTEAFFGQGTRLTVV.

This clone was found many times. The read stops 3 residues short of the end of the CDR3; the missing end is completed from the germline J gene. The chain couples TRBV18 to TRBJ2-2; D possibly corresponds to TRBD2 (6 bases). Per the germline V gene, CDR1 is KGHSH and CDR2 is LQKENI. The CDR3 is made up of 14 amino acids. The germline V and J ends were trimmed by 4 bases and 6 bases, with 12 bases remaining between them. CDR3 DNA (partial): TGTGCCAGCTCACGTGGGGGGAATGCCGGGGAG. The encoded protein is CASSRGGNAGE. The full CDR3 sequence reads CASSRGGNAGELFF.

In its sample, this clone was seen a few times. Read data end 3 residues before the CDR3 end; the end is taken from the germline J gene. This chain uses TRBV7-9 with TRBJ1-2; D not certain. In germline, CDR1 is SEHNR, CDR2 FQNEAQ (reference sequence). The CDR3 has 15 amino acids. CDR3 bases read: TGTGCCAGCAGCCCCGCTAGCGGGAGGTCCTACGAC. Translation gives CASSPASGRSYD. From start to end, the CDR3 is CASSPASGRSYDYTF.

This clone was detected a few times. The read halts 3 residues ahead of the CDR3 end, with the missing end drawn from the germline J gene. V gene TRBV6-1 combines with J gene TRBJ1-2; D unresolved. The CDR3 has 14 amino acids. CDR1 is MNHNS and CDR2 is SASEGT in the germline V gene. CDR3 DNA (partial): TGTGCCAGCAGTGTACTAGCGGACTACAATGAC. This sequence encodes CASSVLADYND. Given in full, the CDR3 is CASSVLADYNDYTF.

This clone was recorded at least ten times. The read gets to within 3 residues of the CDR3 end, and the germline J gene fills in the rest. The chain links TRBV20-1 to TRBJ1-6; 8 nucleotides line up with TRBD1. The V segment lost 5 bases and the J segment 4 bases; nucleotides outside the gene matches: 7. This CDR3 has 15 amino acids. Germline values: CDR1 DFQATT, CDR2 SNEGSKA (reference sequence). CDR3 DNA (partial): TGCAGTGCTCCTCAACGACAGGGGTATAATTCACCC. Encoded protein: CSAPQRQGYNSP. The full CDR3 is CSAPQRQGYNSPLHF.